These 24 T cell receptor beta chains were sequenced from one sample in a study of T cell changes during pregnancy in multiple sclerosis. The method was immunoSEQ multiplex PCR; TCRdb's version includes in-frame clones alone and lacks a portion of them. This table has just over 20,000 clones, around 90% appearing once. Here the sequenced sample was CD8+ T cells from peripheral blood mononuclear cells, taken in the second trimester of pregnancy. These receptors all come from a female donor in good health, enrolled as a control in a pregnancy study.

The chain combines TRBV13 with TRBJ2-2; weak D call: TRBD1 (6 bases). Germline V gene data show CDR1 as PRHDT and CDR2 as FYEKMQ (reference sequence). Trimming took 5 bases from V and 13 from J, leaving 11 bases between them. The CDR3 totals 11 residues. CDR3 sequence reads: CASSLDRTLFF. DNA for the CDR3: TGTGCCAGCAGCCTCGACAGGACGCTGTTTTTT. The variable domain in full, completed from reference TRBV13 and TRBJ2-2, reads AAGVIQSPRHLIKEKRETATLKCYPIPRHDTVYWYQQGPGQDPQFLISFYEKMQSDKGSIPDRFSAQQFSDYHSELNMSSLELGDSALYFCASSLDRTLFFGEGSRLTVL.

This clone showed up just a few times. The CDR3 DNA follows: TGTGCCAGCAGTGAAGTCGGGGGCAGGGGGGCTGGAGAGACCCAGTACTTC. Its protein product is CASSEVGGRGAGETQYF. This chain links TRBV28 with TRBJ2-5, with D maybe TRBD1 (7 bases). The CDR3 spans 17 residues. V lost 5 bases and J lost 4, with 23 bases in between. Germline CDR1 reads MDHEN; CDR2 reads SYDVKM.

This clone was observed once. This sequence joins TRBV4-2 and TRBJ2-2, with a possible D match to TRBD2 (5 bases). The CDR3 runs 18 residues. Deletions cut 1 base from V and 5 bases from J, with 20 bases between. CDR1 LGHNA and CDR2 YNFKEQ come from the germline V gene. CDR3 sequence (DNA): TGTGCCAGCAGCCAAGCACTTGTCCGGGATCAGCATACCGGGGAGCTGTTTTTT. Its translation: CASSQALVRDQHTGELFF.

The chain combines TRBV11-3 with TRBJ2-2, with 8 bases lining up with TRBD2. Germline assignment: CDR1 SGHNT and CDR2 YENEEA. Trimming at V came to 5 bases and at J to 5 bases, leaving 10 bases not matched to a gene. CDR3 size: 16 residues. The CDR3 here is CASSQVAGGETGELFF. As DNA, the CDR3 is TGTGCCAGCAGCCAGGTGGCGGGAGGAGAAACCGGGGAGCTGTTTTTT.

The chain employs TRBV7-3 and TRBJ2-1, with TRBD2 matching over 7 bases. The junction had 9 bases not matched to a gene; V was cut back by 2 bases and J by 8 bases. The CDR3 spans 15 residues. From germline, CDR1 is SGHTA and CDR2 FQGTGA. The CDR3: CASSLYGRELDEQFF. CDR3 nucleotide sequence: TGTGCCAGCAGCTTATATGGGCGGGAGCTCGATGAGCAGTTCTTC.

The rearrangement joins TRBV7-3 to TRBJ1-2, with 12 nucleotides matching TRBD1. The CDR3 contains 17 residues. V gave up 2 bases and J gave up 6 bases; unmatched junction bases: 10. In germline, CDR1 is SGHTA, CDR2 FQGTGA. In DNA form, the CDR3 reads TGTGCCAGCAGCTTATCCTCCGCCGGGACAGGGGGCGATGGCTACACCTTC. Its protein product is CASSLSSAGTGGDGYTF. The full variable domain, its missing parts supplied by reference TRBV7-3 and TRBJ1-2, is GAGVSQTPSNKVTEKGKYVELRCDPISGHTALYWYRQSLGQGPEFLIYFQGTGAADDSGLPNDRFFAVRPEGSVSTLKIQRTERGDSAVYLCASSLSSAGTGGDGYTFGSGTRLTVV.

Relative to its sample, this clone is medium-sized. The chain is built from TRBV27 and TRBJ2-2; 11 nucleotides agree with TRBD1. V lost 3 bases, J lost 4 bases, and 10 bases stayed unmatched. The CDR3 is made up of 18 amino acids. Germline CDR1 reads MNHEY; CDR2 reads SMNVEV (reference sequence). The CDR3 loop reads CASSLRTGGASITGELFF. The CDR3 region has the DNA TGTGCCAGCAGTTTGAGGACAGGGGGCGCGAGTATCACCGGGGAGCTGTTTTTT.

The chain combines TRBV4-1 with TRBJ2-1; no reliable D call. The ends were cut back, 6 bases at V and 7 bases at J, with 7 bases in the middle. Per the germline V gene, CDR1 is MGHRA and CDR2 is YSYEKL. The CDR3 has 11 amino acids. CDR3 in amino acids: CASSSGNEQFF. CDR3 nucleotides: TGCGCCAGCAGTTCCGGGAATGAGCAGTTCTTC.

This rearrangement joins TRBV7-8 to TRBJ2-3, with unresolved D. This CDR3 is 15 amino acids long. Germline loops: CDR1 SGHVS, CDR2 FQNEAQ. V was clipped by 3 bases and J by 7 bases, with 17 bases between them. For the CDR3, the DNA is TGTGCCAGCAGCTTCTACGTCTCCCACGCCTATACGCAGTATTTT. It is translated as CASSFYVSHAYTQYF.

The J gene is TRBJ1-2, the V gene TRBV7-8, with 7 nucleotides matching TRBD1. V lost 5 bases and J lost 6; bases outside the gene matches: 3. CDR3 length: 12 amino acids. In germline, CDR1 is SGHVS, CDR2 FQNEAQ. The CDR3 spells CASSPQGDGYTF. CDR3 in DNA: TGTGCCAGCAGCCCTCAGGGGGATGGCTACACCTTC.

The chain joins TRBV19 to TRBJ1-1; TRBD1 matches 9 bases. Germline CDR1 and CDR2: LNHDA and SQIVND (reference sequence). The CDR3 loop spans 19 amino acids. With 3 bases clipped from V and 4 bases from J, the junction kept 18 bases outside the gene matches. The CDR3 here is CASSITVLGTGYPGTEAFF. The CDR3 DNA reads TGTGCCAGTAGTATCACGGTTCTAGGGACAGGGTATCCGGGCACTGAAGCTTTCTTT.

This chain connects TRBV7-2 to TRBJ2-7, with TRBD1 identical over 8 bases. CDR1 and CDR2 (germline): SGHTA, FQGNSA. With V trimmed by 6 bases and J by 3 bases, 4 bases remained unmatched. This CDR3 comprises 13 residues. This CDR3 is CASSSGQVYEQYF. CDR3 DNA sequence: TGTGCCAGCAGTTCGGGACAGGTCTACGAGCAGTACTTC.

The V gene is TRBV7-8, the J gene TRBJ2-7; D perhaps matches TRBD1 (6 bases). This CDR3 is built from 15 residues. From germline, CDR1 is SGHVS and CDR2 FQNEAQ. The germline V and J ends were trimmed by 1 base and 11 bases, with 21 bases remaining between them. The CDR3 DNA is TGTGCCAGCAGCTTAGGATTGGCAGGGGCACCGCGAGAGTACTTC. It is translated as CASSLGLAGAPREYF.

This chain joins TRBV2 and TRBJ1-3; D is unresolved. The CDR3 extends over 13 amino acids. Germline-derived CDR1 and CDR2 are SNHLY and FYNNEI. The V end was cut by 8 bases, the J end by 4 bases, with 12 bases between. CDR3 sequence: CASSPSEGNTIYF. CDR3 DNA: TGTGCCAGCTCGCCTTCGGAGGGAAACACCATATATTTT.

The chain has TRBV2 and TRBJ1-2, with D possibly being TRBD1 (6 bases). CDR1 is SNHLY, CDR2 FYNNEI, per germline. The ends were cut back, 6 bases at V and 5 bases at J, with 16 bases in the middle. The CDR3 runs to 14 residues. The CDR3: CASSYGRGGYGYTF. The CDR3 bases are TGTGCCAGCAGCTACGGCAGGGGAGGGTATGGCTACACCTTC.

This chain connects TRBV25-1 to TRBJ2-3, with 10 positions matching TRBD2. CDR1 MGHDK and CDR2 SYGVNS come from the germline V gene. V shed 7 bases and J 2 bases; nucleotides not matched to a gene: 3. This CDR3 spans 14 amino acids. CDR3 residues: CASTGLADTDTQYF. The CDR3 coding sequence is TGTGCCAGCACCGGACTAGCGGACACAGATACGCAGTATTTT.

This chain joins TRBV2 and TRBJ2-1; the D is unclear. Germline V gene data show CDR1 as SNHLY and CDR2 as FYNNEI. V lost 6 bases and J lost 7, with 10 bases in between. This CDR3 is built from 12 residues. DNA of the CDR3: TGTGCCAGCAGCCTATCTAGAAATGAGCAGTTCTTC. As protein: CASSLSRNEQFF.

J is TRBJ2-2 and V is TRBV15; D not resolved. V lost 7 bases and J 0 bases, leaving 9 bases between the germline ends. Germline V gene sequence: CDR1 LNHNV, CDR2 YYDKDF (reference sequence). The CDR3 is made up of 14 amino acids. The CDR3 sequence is CATTPHTNTGELFF. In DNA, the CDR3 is TGTGCCACCACCCCACACACGAACACCGGGGAGCTGTTTTTT.

CDR3 sequence: CASSWGEGLNEQFF. CDR3 coding DNA: TGTGCCAGCAGCTGGGGGGAGGGCCTGAATGAGCAGTTCTTC. The chain employs TRBV6-5 and TRBJ2-1; 7 nucleotides agree with TRBD2. The germline gives CDR1 MNHEY, CDR2 SVGAGI. The CDR3 spans 14 residues. Unmatched junction bases numbered 9, after V lost 6 bases and J lost 7 bases.

The CDR3 bases are TGTGCCAGCAGCGGAACGGGACTGAATGAAAAACTGTTTTTT. Protein product: CASSGTGLNEKLFF. The rearrangement links TRBV9 to TRBJ1-4; the D gene is possibly TRBD1 (5 bases). Trimming stripped 3 bases from V and 5 bases from J, with 11 bases between. Per the germline V gene, CDR1 is SGDLS and CDR2 is YYNGEE. The CDR3 extends over 14 amino acids.

Here the CDR3 DNA reads TGCAGCCCCCAGTCGGGATCTAGCACAGATACGCAGTATTTT. Protein: CSPQSGSSTDTQYF. The chain carries TRBV29-1 and TRBJ2-3; a possible D gene is TRBD2 (5 bases). This CDR3 contains 14 residues. Trimming pared 8 bases from V and 0 bases from J, leaving 15 bases between. Germline CDR1 SQVTM, CDR2 ANQGSEA.

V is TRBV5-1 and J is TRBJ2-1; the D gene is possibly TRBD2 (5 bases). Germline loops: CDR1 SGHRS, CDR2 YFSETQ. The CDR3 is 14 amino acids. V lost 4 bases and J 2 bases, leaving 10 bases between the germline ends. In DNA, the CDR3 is TGCGCCAGCAGCGAGGAGGATACCTACAATGAGCAGTTCTTC. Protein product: CASSEEDTYNEQFF. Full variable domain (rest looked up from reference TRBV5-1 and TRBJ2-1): KAGVTQTPRYLIKTRGQQVTLSCSPISGHRSVSWYQQTPGQGLQFLFEYFSETQRNKGNFPGRFSGRQFSNSRSEMNVSTLELGDSALYLCASSEEDTYNEQFFGPGTRLTVL.

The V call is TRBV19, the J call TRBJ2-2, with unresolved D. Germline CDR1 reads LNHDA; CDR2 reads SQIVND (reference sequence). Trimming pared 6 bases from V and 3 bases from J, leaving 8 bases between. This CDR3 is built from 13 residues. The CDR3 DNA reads TGTGCCAGTAGGTTACAAGACACCGGGGAGCTGTTTTTT. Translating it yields CASRLQDTGELFF.

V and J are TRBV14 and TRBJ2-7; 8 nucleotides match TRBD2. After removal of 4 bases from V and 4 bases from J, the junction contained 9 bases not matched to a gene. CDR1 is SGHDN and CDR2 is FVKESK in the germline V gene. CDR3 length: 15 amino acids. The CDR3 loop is CASSLGSGSGYEQYF. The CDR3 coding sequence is TGTGCCAGCAGCCTAGGCAGCGGGAGCGGTTACGAGCAGTACTTC.